The 20 T cell receptor beta chains below come from one sample, sequenced in a study of T-cell memory formation after mild COVID-19 (dated by TCRdb to about 2021). To prepare the library, 5' RACE was applied. The run used an Illumina NovaSeq 6000. In TCRdb, the public reads were trimmed at Q25 with fastp and aligned with MiXCR, with productive beta chains retained. Each entry merges the rows of one CDR3 protein and shows their most common DNA and genes. The sample includes 300,000 to 350,000 distinct CDR3 sequences, with roughly 21% observed a single time. The top ten clones comprise around a fifth of the sample. Sequencing used PBMCs or a T cell subset sorted from them (not recorded which). Receptors were obtained from a man aged 18 to 35 who had mild COVID-19 (a few samples of this study predate the infection). The sample titles of this study are shuffled in the database, so cell type and time point are left out; the donor was told from shared clones.

The chain joins TRBV4-1 to TRBJ1-1; the D is unclear. V was shortened by 2 bases and J by 5 bases, with 9 bases between the two germline ends. CDR1 MGHRA and CDR2 YSYEKL come from the germline V gene. The length of the CDR3 is 13 residues. In nucleotides, the CDR3 is TGCGCCAGCAGCCAATTTTTAGATACTGAAGCTTTCTTT. It yields the protein CASSQFLDTEAFF.

V gene TRBV5-1 combines with J gene TRBJ2-5; 7 positions agree with TRBD1. The CDR3 is 14 amino acids. With V trimmed by 4 bases and J by 1 base, 4 bases remained unmatched. CDR1 and CDR2 (germline): SGHRS, YFSETQ. CDR3 residues: CASSLRGPQETQYF. CDR3 DNA sequence: TGCGCCAGCAGCCTTAGGGGGCCCCAAGAGACCCAGTACTTC.

V usage is TRBV4-2 and J usage is TRBJ1-4; the D is unclear. In germline, CDR1 is LGHNA, CDR2 YNFKEQ. V shed 0 bases and J shed 2 bases, with 10 bases lying between them. The CDR3 runs 16 residues. This CDR3 is CASSQDGGGTNEKLFF. CDR3 DNA: TGTGCCAGCAGCCAAGATGGAGGAGGGACTAATGAAAAACTGTTTTTT.

This chain uses TRBV5-1 with TRBJ1-4; no clear D gene. The CDR3 runs to 15 residues. With 4 bases removed from V and 5 bases from J, the gap between germline ends came to 15 bases. The germline V gene encodes CDR1 SGHRS and CDR2 YFSETQ. This CDR3 is CASSEMDGRNEKLFF. CDR3 bases: TGCGCCAGCAGCGAGATGGACGGACGCAATGAAAAACTGTTTTTT.

The J gene is TRBJ2-3, the V gene TRBV4-1, with D perhaps TRBD2 (6 bases). Trimming left V 8 bases short and J 3 bases short, with 15 bases between. Germline CDR1 and CDR2: MGHRA and YSYEKL. This CDR3 contains 14 residues. CDR3 amino acids: CASRGLRNTDTQYF. DNA of the CDR3: TGCGCCAGCCGGGGACTGCGAAATACAGATACGCAGTATTTT.

The genes are TRBV7-9 and TRBJ2-7; TRBD1 matches at 11 bases. The germline V gene encodes CDR1 SEHNR and CDR2 FQNEAQ (reference sequence). The V segment lost 5 bases and the J segment 2 bases; nucleotides outside the gene matches: 5. This CDR3 region has 15 residues. For the CDR3, the DNA is TGTGCCAGCAGCGGGGGACAGGGGGTGACCTACGAGCAGTACGTC. Translated, it gives CASSGGQGVTYEQYV.

This clonotype was seen only a few times. The chain is built from TRBV7-9 and TRBJ1-4, with unresolved D. V was clipped by 8 bases and J by 5 bases, with 15 bases between them. Germline V CDR1 and CDR2: SEHNR, FQNEAQ (reference sequence). The CDR3 has 14 amino acids. CDR3 coding DNA: TGTGCCAGCGGTCAGCTAGGACGGAATGAAAAACTGTTTTTT. The encoded protein is CASGQLGRNEKLFF.

The chain is built from TRBV20-1 and TRBJ2-5, with 9 bases lining up with TRBD2. Germline CDR1 reads DFQATT; CDR2 reads SNEGSKA (reference sequence). The CDR3 has 13 residues. V was clipped by 8 bases and J by 5 bases; unmatched bases: 9. DNA of the CDR3: TGCAGTCAACTGCGGGGGGGCGGGGAGACCCAGTACTTC. The encoded protein is CSQLRGGGETQYF.

The V gene is TRBV10-1, the J gene TRBJ1-1; D is unclear. In germline, CDR1 is WNHNN, CDR2 SYGVQD (reference sequence). The CDR3 has 13 residues. With 4 bases removed from V and 1 base from J, the gap between germline ends came to 7 bases. The CDR3 region is CASSVAENTEAFF. The CDR3 DNA reads TGCGCCAGCAGTGTGGCAGAGAACACTGAAGCTTTCTTT.

This chain connects TRBV19 to TRBJ1-5, with D possibly matching TRBD1 (6 bases). Deletions cut 5 bases from V and 7 bases from J, with 15 bases between. The CDR3 is 14 residues long. Germline lookup yields CDR1 LNHDA and CDR2 SQIVND (reference sequence). CDR3 region: CASSDHGGAQPQHF. In DNA form, the CDR3 reads TGTGCCAGTAGTGATCATGGGGGCGCGCAGCCCCAGCATTTT.

This chain links TRBV5-1 with TRBJ1-2; TRBD1 is a possible D gene (5 bases). Trimming took off 4 bases at V and 8 bases at J, with 18 bases between the two ends. This CDR3 comprises 14 residues. Looked up from germline, CDR1 is SGHRS and CDR2 is YFSETQ. The CDR3 region has the DNA TGCGCCAGCAGCCGCGGTGGGGCCCAGGACGGCTACACCTTC. Translated, it gives CASSRGGAQDGYTF.

The table lists this clonotype with a few counts. The chain employs TRBV4-1 and TRBJ2-3; TRBD1 might be the D (5 bases). The germline V and J ends were trimmed by 0 bases and 4 bases, with 11 bases remaining between them. The germline V gene has CDR1 MGHRA and CDR2 YSYEKL. The CDR3 has 15 residues. The CDR3 loop reads CASSQESIRADTQYF. In DNA form, the CDR3 reads TGCGCCAGCAGCCAAGAATCTATCAGGGCAGATACGCAGTATTTT.

V and J are TRBV2 and TRBJ2-5; D is uncertain. The V gene's germline CDR1 is SNHLY and CDR2 FYNNEI. The CDR3 has 13 amino acids. Trimming left V 4 bases short and J 5 bases short, with 11 bases between. The DNA of the CDR3 is TGTGCCAGCAGTGGTACTGAATCGGAGACCCAGTACTTC. This gives the protein CASSGTESETQYF.

The rearrangement uses TRBV7-2 and TRBJ2-4; no clear D gene. CDR1 is SGHTA and CDR2 is FQGNSA in the germline V gene. There are 13 residues in the CDR3. V lost 5 bases, J lost 4 bases, and 9 bases lay in between. CDR3: CASSASAKNIQYF. For the CDR3, the DNA is TGTGCCAGCAGCGCCTCAGCAAAAAACATTCAGTACTTC.

This clonotype occurred a few times. The J gene is TRBJ2-3, the V gene TRBV5-1, with 7 bases lining up with TRBD1. Germline V gives CDR1 SGHRS, CDR2 YFSETQ. This CDR3 contains 14 residues. The V gene end was trimmed by 4 bases and the J gene end by 6 bases; junction bases not matched to a gene: 8. CDR3 loop: CASSPTDRADTQYF. The CDR3 coding sequence is TGCGCCAGCAGCCCGACAGACAGGGCTGATACGCAGTATTTT.

This clonotype was counted a few times. The chain combines TRBV5-1 with TRBJ2-1, with TRBD1 identical over 9 bases. The trim removed 4 bases at V and 6 bases at J, leaving 8 bases unmatched. The germline V gene encodes CDR1 SGHRS and CDR2 YFSETQ. There are 15 residues in the CDR3. The CDR3 is CASSPGTGKFNEQFF. The CDR3 DNA sequence: TGCGCCAGCAGCCCCGGGACAGGGAAGTTCAATGAGCAGTTCTTC.

This clonotype was observed many times. The V and J genes are TRBV4-2 and TRBJ2-1; 12 bases agree with TRBD2. Per the germline V gene, CDR1 is LGHNA and CDR2 is YNFKEQ. This CDR3 contains 17 residues. The trim removed 0 bases at V and 7 bases at J, leaving 7 bases unmatched. The CDR3 coding sequence is TGTGCCAGCAGCCAAGATCCTAGCGGGGGGGCCAGGAATGAGCAGTTCTTC. Translated, it gives CASSQDPSGGARNEQFF.

This rearrangement joins TRBV14 to TRBJ2-2; either TRBD1 or TRBD2 may supply D (6 bases each). Per the germline V gene, CDR1 is SGHDN and CDR2 is FVKESK. This CDR3 has 16 amino acids. V was trimmed by 2 bases and J by 3 bases, leaving 13 bases between them. The CDR3 DNA sequence: TGTGCCAGCAGCCAAATTGGGGGGCTGTACACCGGGGAGCTGTTTTTT. Its protein is CASSQIGGLYTGELFF.

This sequence joins TRBV4-3 and TRBJ2-1, with no clear D. This CDR3 is built from 13 residues. Trimming cost V 0 bases and J 8 bases, with 8 bases left between them. Germline V CDR1 and CDR2: LGHNA, YSLEER. CDR3 residues: CASSQEVTHEQFF. The CDR3 DNA reads TGCGCCAGCAGCCAAGAAGTCACCCATGAGCAGTTCTTC.

This clonotype has just a few counts. The chain joins TRBV15 to TRBJ2-3; D perhaps matches TRBD1 (6 bases). CDR3 length: 15 residues. CDR1 and CDR2 (germline): LNHNV, YYDKDF (reference sequence). V was shortened by 0 bases and J by 5 bases, with 12 bases between the two germline ends. CDR3 DNA sequence: TGTGCCACCAGCAGAGATTATGGGGGCGAAGATACGCAGTATTTT. This codes for CATSRDYGGEDTQYF.